A selection of T cell receptor beta chains follows, all from one sample in a study of CD8 T cells in Susac syndrome. TCRdb called the immunoSEQ multiplex PCR reads again in MiXCR, with one record for every CDR3 protein. Here the sample spans some 190,000 distinct CDR3 sequences, 90% to 95% being singletons. The sample taken for sequencing was CD4+ T cells from PBMCs. All receptors derive from a human donor in good health. The CDR3 runs from the conserved cysteine through the conserved F or W. The D gene is left open where the match is weak. Some rows have no size entry. The others give once, few or many, or a class for an expanded clone.

d_gene	abundance	v_gene	j_gene	CDR3nt	CDR3aa
NA	once	TRBV9	TRBJ2-2	TGTGCCAGCAGCGTAGGCAGCGAGTCTAACACCGGGGAGCTGTTTTTT	CASSVGSESNTGELFF
TRBD1	NA	TRBV14	TRBJ1-2	TGTGCCAGCAACCTGGACCTTAGGACAGGGTATGGCTACACCTTC	CASNLDLRTGYGYTF
NA	NA	TRBV20-1	TRBJ2-3	TGCAGTGCTAGTTTATCCGGGGGCCAGATCACAGATACGCAGTATTTT	CSASLSGGQITDTQYF
TRBD1	NA	TRBV18	TRBJ1-5	TGTGCCAGCTCTTCCGGGACAGGGACTCAGCCCCAGCATTTT	CASSSGTGTQPQHF
NA	NA	TRBV4-1	TRBJ1-1	TGCGCCAGCAGCCAGCAGAATATGAACACTGAAGTTTTCTTT	CASSQQNMNTEVFF
TRBD2	NA	TRBV20-1	TRBJ2-5	TGCAGTGCTAGAGTCGACATGGGGAGCGGGGCAATCAAGACCCAGTACTTC	CSARVDMGSGAIKTQYF
TRBD2	NA	TRBV7-2	TRBJ2-7	TGTGCCAGCAGCTTGGGCGGGGGAGGCTACGAGCAGTACTTC	CASSLGGGGYEQYF
TRBD1	NA	TRBV12-3/TRBV12-4	TRBJ1-2	TGTGCCAGCAGCCCGACAGGGTTTAAACTCTATGGCTACACCTTC	CASSPTGFKLYGYTF
NA	NA	TRBV2	TRBJ1-4	TGTGCCAGACAGGGCTACCATGAAAAACTGTTTTTT	CARQGYHEKLFF
NA	NA	TRBV11-2	TRBJ2-5	TGTGCCAGCAGCTTAGGCGGCGGGGACCAAGAGACCCAGTACTTC	CASSLGGGDQETQYF
NA	NA	TRBV9	TRBJ1-1	TGTGCCAGCAGCACTGACATTCTGAACACTGAAGCTTTCTTT	CASSTDILNTEAFF
TRBD1	NA	TRBV29-1	TRBJ1-4	TGCAGCGTTGAAGACAGGGGGTCTCAACTGTTTTTT	CSVEDRGSQLFF
NA	NA	TRBV30	TRBJ1-2	TGTGCCTGGAGAGGACAGCAGCCTAACTATGGCTACACCTTC	CAWRGQQPNYGYTF
TRBD2	NA	TRBV9	TRBJ2-3	TGTGCCAGCAGCGCCCACGACAGCGGGAATACGCAGTATTTT	CASSAHDSGNTQYF
NA	NA	TRBV4-3	TRBJ2-3	TGCGCCAGCAGCCAAGCTATCAGTTACACAGATACGCAGTATTTT	CASSQAISYTDTQYF
NA	NA	TRBV7-2	TRBJ1-1	TGTGCCAGCAGCTCAAACCGGGACACTGAAGCTTTCTTT	CASSSNRDTEAFF
NA	NA	TRBV20-1	TRBJ1-1	TGCAGTGCTAGAGATAGCGGGGGGCGGCACACTGAAGCTTTCTTT	CSARDSGGRHTEAFF
NA	NA	TRBV7-2	TRBJ1-2	TGTGCCAGCGGCGAACCCGGCCGGGATGGCTACACCTTC	CASGEPGRDGYTF
NA	NA	TRBV3-1	TRBJ1-2	TGTGCCAGCAGCCATGGCAGGAACTATGGCTACACCTTC	CASSHGRNYGYTF
NA	once	TRBV29-1	TRBJ2-5	TGCAGCGTCAAGACAGTCCCTGAGGGACAAGAGACCCAGTACTTC	CSVKTVPEGQETQYF
TRBD2	NA	TRBV25-1	TRBJ2-5	TGTGCCAGCAGTATGGTAGCGGGAGGGGAGACCCAGTACTTC	CASSMVAGGETQYF
NA	NA	TRBV29-1	TRBJ1-1	TGCAGCGTCCAATACAGGAACACTGAAGCTTTCTTT	CSVQYRNTEAFF
NA	NA	TRBV29-1	TRBJ1-1	TGCAGCGTTGGATCCGCGAACACTGAAGCTTTCTTT	CSVGSANTEAFF
NA	NA	TRBV13	TRBJ1-6	TGTGCCAGCAGCCCGACTGTGGGTAGTGCTTCACCCCTCCACTTT	CASSPTVGSASPLHF
NA	NA	TRBV12-3/TRBV12-4	TRBJ2-3	TGTGCCAGCAGTTCCCGGACGGCAGACACAGATACGCAGTATTTT	CASSSRTADTDTQYF
NA	once	TRBV18	TRBJ2-7	TGTGCCACGCGCCAGGAAGGATACGAGCAGTACTTC	CATRQEGYEQYF
NA	NA	TRBV30	TRBJ1-5	TGTGCCTGGAGTGTAGACAGAGGCAATCAGCCCCAGCATTTT	CAWSVDRGNQPQHF
TRBD1	NA	TRBV20-1	TRBJ2-1	TGCAGTGCTCTCCGACCGGGACAGGCAAATAATGAGCAGTTCTTC	CSALRPGQANNEQFF
NA	NA	TRBV23-1	TRBJ2-1	TGCGCCAGCAGTCAATCCCGTAATGAGCAGTTCTTC	CASSQSRNEQFF
NA	NA	TRBV3-1	TRBJ2-7	TGTGCCAGCAGCCAAGCCGGTCTCGCTTCATCCTACGAGCAGTACTTC	CASSQAGLASSYEQYF
TRBD2	NA	TRBV29-1	TRBJ2-1	TGCAGCGTTGAAGGTTTGGGACTAGCGGGAAGCAATGAGCAGTTCTTC	CSVEGLGLAGSNEQFF
TRBD2	NA	TRBV5-4	TRBJ2-3	TGTGCCAGCAGACGCAGCGGGAGAGTTACAGATACGCAGTATTTT	CASRRSGRVTDTQYF
NA	NA	TRBV9	TRBJ2-2	TGTGCCAGCACCTCCCCGGCAACCGGGGAGCTGTTTTTT	CASTSPATGELFF
NA	NA	TRBV20-1	TRBJ2-7	TGCAGTGCTAACAGGTTACGGGGGGAGCAGTACTTC	CSANRLRGEQYF
NA	NA	TRBV7-9	TRBJ1-1	TGTGCCAGCAGCTTCCGGGGAGGAGAAGCTTTCTTT	CASSFRGGEAFF
TRBD1	NA	TRBV3-1	TRBJ1-2	TGTGCCAGCAGCCATGGACAGGGGGCGTACTATGGCTACACCTTC	CASSHGQGAYYGYTF
NA	NA	TRBV29-1	TRBJ1-1	TGCAGCGTTGAAGATGAGTCAGTATATGAAGCTTTCTTT	CSVEDESVYEAFF
NA	NA	TRBV25-1	TRBJ1-2	TGTGCCAGCAGTGAATCAACAGGATGGGGCTATGGCTACACCTTC	CASSESTGWGYGYTF
NA	NA	TRBV2	TRBJ1-6	TGTGCCAGCAGTGCAGGGCTCGGCGCTAATTCACCCCTCCACTTT	CASSAGLGANSPLHF
NA	NA	TRBV13	TRBJ1-2	TGTGCCAGCAGCTTATACGTGGTAGCGGGGGCTGATGGCTACACCTTC	CASSLYVVAGADGYTF
TRBD1	once	TRBV4-1	TRBJ1-6	TGCGCCAGCAGCCCTCTGGACAGGGTCGGCTCACCCCTCCACTTT	CASSPLDRVGSPLHF
TRBD1	NA	TRBV3-1	TRBJ1-1	TGTGCCAGCAGCCTACGACAGGGGGAAACTGAAGCTTTCTTT	CASSLRQGETEAFF
NA	NA	TRBV24-1	TRBJ2-3	TGTGCCACCAGGGGTTCGGCGGAAAGCACAGATACGCAGTATTTT	CATRGSAESTDTQYF
NA	NA	TRBV12-3/TRBV12-4	TRBJ1-1	TGTGCCAGCAGTTCCCCTCAGGGCAGCATGAACACTGAAGCTTTCTTT	CASSSPQGSMNTEAFF